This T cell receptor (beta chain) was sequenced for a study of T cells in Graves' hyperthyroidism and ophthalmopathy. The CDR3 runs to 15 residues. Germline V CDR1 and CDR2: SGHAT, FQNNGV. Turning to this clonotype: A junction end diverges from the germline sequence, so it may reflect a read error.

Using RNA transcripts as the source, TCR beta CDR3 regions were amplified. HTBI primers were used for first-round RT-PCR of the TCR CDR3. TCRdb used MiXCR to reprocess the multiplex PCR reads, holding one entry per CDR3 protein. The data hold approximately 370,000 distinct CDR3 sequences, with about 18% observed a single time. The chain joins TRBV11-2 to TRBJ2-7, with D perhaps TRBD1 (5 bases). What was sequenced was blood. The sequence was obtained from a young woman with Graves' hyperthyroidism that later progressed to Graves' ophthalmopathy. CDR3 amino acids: CASSPDRGRFYDQYF. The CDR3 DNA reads TGTGCCAGCAGCCCCGACAGAGGAAGGTTCTACGATCAGTACTTC.